Sequencing of this T cell receptor (beta chain) was carried out in a study of T cell responses to AZD1222 COVID-19 vaccine. TCRdb keeps only in-frame clones here, not all; method: immunoSEQ multiplex PCR. The sample contains some 200,000 clones, around 89% of which appear only once. Only one count was recorded for this clone. No antigen is known for it. Whole-study results and caveats: Repertoire sampling was restricted to post-peak T cell response timepoints. Spike was spanned by vaccine-associated CD4 TCRs, which were dominant at 160-218 and 743-854.

V shed 5 bases, J shed 5 bases, and the junction held 6 bases outside the gene matches. Germline V gene data show CDR1 as LNHDA and CDR2 as SQIVND (reference sequence). This CDR3 has 14 residues. This specimen was peripheral blood, taken 28 days after the second AZD1222 dose. The TCR sequence derives from an adult who received the AZD1222 COVID-19 vaccine. V and J are TRBV19 and TRBJ1-1, with 9 bases identical to TRBD1. The CDR3 coding sequence is TGTGCCAGTAGTCCCGGACAGGGGTGGACTGAAGCTTTCTTT. This gives the protein CASSPGQGWTEAFF.